This entry describes one TCR beta chain. Its specificity is not known. This entry comes from a study of cytomegalovirus exposure and HLA in healthy donors. The PCR was carried out with 60 Vbeta primers and 13 Jbeta primers. Profiled with immunoSEQ multiplex PCR; TCRdb holds only in-frame clones, not every one. The data contain about 140,000 clones, over 60% of them seen just once; the ten biggest clones take up around 6%. Losses at the gene ends were 5 bases for V and 5 bases for J; bases not matched to a gene: 6. Germline V gives CDR1 MDHEN, CDR2 SYDVKM. The length of the CDR3 is 14 residues. Study-level findings and limits: Most TCR sequences proved rare, with some public TCRs found in many donors. About 180 TCR beta chains were listed as cytomegalovirus-associated.

V is TRBV28 and J is TRBJ1-2; 9 bases fit TRBD1. The receptor was derived from a woman in her sixties or seventies in good health and CMV-seronegative. The specimen sequenced was PBMCs. DNA for the CDR3: TGTGCCAGCAGTCCCACCGGGACAGGGTATGGCTACACCTTC. Its protein is CASSPTGTGYGYTF.